The 22 T cell receptor beta chains below come from one sample, sequenced in a study of Ad26.COV2.S vaccination and SARS-CoV-2 variants. Profiled with immunoSEQ multiplex PCR; TCRdb holds only in-frame clones, not every one. In the table there are 300,000 to 400,000 clones, around 92% of which are singletons. The source material was peripheral blood, sampled after recovery from COVID-19. These receptors were obtained from a human donor who had recovered from COVID-19.

This chain joins TRBV6-1 and TRBJ1-5; D is perhaps TRBD1 (5 bases). The CDR3 has 14 residues. CDR1 is MNHNS and CDR2 is SASEGT in the germline V gene. V shed 3 bases and J shed 3 bases, with 9 bases lying between them. For the CDR3, the DNA is TGTGCCAGCAGTGATCCGGGGCTCAATCAGCCCCAGCATTTT. It yields the protein CASSDPGLNQPQHF.

This clone appeared once. V usage is TRBV15 and J usage is TRBJ1-2; 9 nucleotides match TRBD1. With 3 bases clipped from V and 6 bases from J, the junction kept 20 bases outside the gene matches. Germline lookup yields CDR1 LNHNV and CDR2 YYDKDF (reference sequence). The CDR3 runs 19 residues. The DNA of the CDR3 is TGTGCCACCAGCAGGGAAACCAAGACAGGGGGGCCTTGGGGTGATGGCTACACCTTC. This sequence encodes CATSRETKTGGPWGDGYTF.

V is TRBV29-1 and J is TRBJ2-1, with D possibly being TRBD1 (6 bases). The ends were cut back, 6 bases at V and 2 bases at J, with 14 bases in the middle. The germline V gene encodes CDR1 SQVTM and CDR2 ANQGSEA. The CDR3 length is 14 residues. In DNA form, the CDR3 reads TGCAGCGTCTCCGGGACAATAGCCTACAATGAGCAGTTCTTC. This encodes CSVSGTIAYNEQFF.

This clone was counted a single time. The rearrangement joins TRBV29-1 to TRBJ1-1; D not certain. The CDR3 spans 13 residues. V dropped 8 bases and J dropped 6 bases, with 19 bases sitting between them. Germline loops: CDR1 SQVTM, CDR2 ANQGSEA. The DNA for the CDR3 is TGCAGCATTACGGGCCTCAGCTATTCTGAAGCTTTCTTT. Protein product: CSITGLSYSEAFF. Supplemented by reference TRBV29-1 and TRBJ1-1, the full variable domain reads SAVISQKPSRDICQRGTSLTIQCQVDSQVTMMFWYRQQPGQSLTLIATANQGSEATYESGFVIDKFPISRPNLTFSTLTVSNMSPEDSSIYLCSITGLSYSEAFFGQGTRLTVV.

This chain links TRBV12-5 with TRBJ2-1; 12 bases align to TRBD2. The CDR3 extends over 16 amino acids. The germline CDR1 and CDR2 sequences are LGHNT and FRNRAP. J lost 7 bases, V lost 1 base, and 5 bases had no gene match. CDR3 sequence: CASGLASGGAFNEQFF. Written as DNA, the CDR3 is TGTGCTAGTGGTTTGGCTAGCGGGGGGGCTTTTAATGAGCAGTTCTTC.

The chain combines TRBV14 with TRBJ2-3, with D unresolved. This CDR3 comprises 16 residues. The germline V gene encodes CDR1 SGHDN and CDR2 FVKESK. V gave up 1 base and J gave up 4 bases, with 15 bases separating them. This CDR3 is CASSQAGPLTSDTQYF. CDR3 DNA sequence: TGTGCCAGCAGCCAAGCCGGACCTTTAACGTCAGATACGCAGTATTTT. Based on the CDR3 plus reference TRBV14 and TRBJ2-3, the full variable domain is EAGVTQFPSHSVIEKGQTVTLRCDPISGHDNLYWYRRVMGKEIKFLLHFVKESKQDESGMPNNRFLAERTGGTYSTLKVQPAELEDSGVYFCASSQAGPLTSDTQYFGPGTRLTVL.

In this sample, this clone turned up once. J is TRBJ2-3 and V is TRBV27; a possible D gene is TRBD2 (6 bases). From germline, CDR1 is MNHEY and CDR2 SMNVEV (reference sequence). Trimming took 2 bases from V and 0 from J, leaving 12 bases between them. CDR3 length equals 16 residues. In nucleotides, the CDR3 is TGTGCCAGCAGTTTAATAGCGGAATCTAGCACAGATACGCAGTATTTT. Its translation is CASSLIAESSTDTQYF.

The J gene is TRBJ2-5, the V gene TRBV10-3; D not certain. This CDR3 region has 13 residues. Germline V gives CDR1 ENHRY, CDR2 SYGVKD. The V end lost 6 bases, the J end lost 2 bases, and 10 bases lay between the germline ends. The CDR3 nucleotides are TGTGCCATCAGGCACGGCAAGCAAGAGACCCAGTACTTC. It encodes CAIRHGKQETQYF.

The rearrangement joins TRBV5-6 to TRBJ1-4; D possibly corresponds to TRBD1 (5 bases). CDR1 is SGHDT, CDR2 YYEEEE, per germline. V was shortened by 0 bases and J by 2 bases, with 8 bases between the two germline ends. The CDR3 consists of 15 residues. DNA for the CDR3: TGTGCCAGCAGCTTGGTAGGGGATACTAATGAAAAACTGTTTTTT. This translates into CASSLVGDTNEKLFF.

This chain uses TRBV5-1 with TRBJ1-6; the D gene is possibly TRBD1 (5 bases). The CDR3 runs to 15 residues. Trimming left V 0 bases short and J 9 bases short, with 13 bases between. Germline values: CDR1 SGHRS, CDR2 YFSETQ. In nucleotides, the CDR3 is TGCGCCAGCAGCTTGGACGGGACCTTACCTTCACCCCTCCACTTT. It yields the protein CASSLDGTLPSPLHF.

The rearrangement links TRBV12-3 or TRBV12-4 to TRBJ1-5; the match to TRBD1 covers 7 bases. The V segment lost 5 bases and the J segment 3 bases; nucleotides outside the gene matches: 1. The CDR3 spans 13 residues. The CDR3 reads CASSGTVNQPQHF. As DNA, the CDR3 is TGTGCCAGCAGTGGGACAGTCAATCAGCCCCAGCATTTT.

This chain links TRBV6-2 or TRBV6-3 with TRBJ2-5, with a weak D call TRBD2 (5 bases). Germline CDR1 reads MNHEY; CDR2 reads SVGEGT. Trimming pared 5 bases from V and 5 bases from J, leaving 18 bases between. The CDR3 totals 15 residues. CDR3 in amino acids: CASSTSDAGWETQYF. In DNA form, the CDR3 reads TGTGCCAGCAGTACCTCGGACGCGGGTTGGGAGACCCAGTACTTC.

The chain recombines TRBV29-1 with TRBJ1-2; D is uncertain. Germline CDR1 and CDR2: SQVTM and ANQGSEA. The CDR3 is made up of 12 amino acids. Trimming pared 2 bases from V and 6 bases from J, leaving 10 bases between. CDR3 sequence (DNA): TGCAGCGTTGAATTGAGGCAGGATGGCTACACCTTC. Translated: CSVELRQDGYTF.

The chain uses TRBV5-4 and TRBJ2-2, with 7 bases fitting TRBD2. With 0 bases clipped from V and 1 base from J, the junction kept 3 bases outside the gene matches. In germline, CDR1 is SGHNT, CDR2 YYREEE (reference sequence). There are 16 residues in the CDR3. CDR3 DNA: TGTGCCAGCAGCTTGGACGCGGGGGTGAACACCGGGGAGCTGTTTTTT. It translates to CASSLDAGVNTGELFF.

This chain connects TRBV29-1 to TRBJ2-2; 8 bases map to TRBD2. The V gene's germline CDR1 is SQVTM and CDR2 ANQGSEA. V was pared by 6 bases and J by 6 bases, with 9 bases of the junction left unmatched. The CDR3 extends over 14 amino acids. CDR3 DNA: TGCAGCGTACAACGGGGGGGTACGGCCGGGGAGCTGTTTTTT. It is translated as CSVQRGGTAGELFF.

The gene calls are TRBV12-5 and TRBJ2-7; D is uncertain. The germline V and J ends were trimmed by 6 bases and 5 bases, with 8 bases remaining between them. CDR1 and CDR2 from the germline V gene are LGHNT and FRNRAP. The CDR3 contains 11 residues. The CDR3 DNA reads as TGTGCTAGTGGAGAACTAAACGAGCAGTACTTC. Translating it yields CASGELNEQYF.

The chain carries TRBV7-9 and TRBJ2-3; 11 bases are a match to TRBD2. CDR1 is SEHNR and CDR2 is FQNEAQ in the germline V gene (reference sequence). This CDR3 has 15 residues. V was clipped by 3 bases and J by 6 bases; unmatched bases: 5. The CDR3 DNA reads TGTGCCAGCAGCTTGGCTAGCGGGGGGTTTGATACGCAGTATTTT. As protein: CASSLASGGFDTQYF.

The sample holds one count of this clone. Other DNA sequences from this sample encode an identical CDR3 as well. This sequence joins TRBV9 and TRBJ2-3; D gene ambiguous. The CDR3 is made up of 14 amino acids. Trimming cost V 0 bases and J 0 bases, with 5 bases left between them. Germline CDR1 and CDR2: SGDLS and YYNGEE. In DNA form, the CDR3 reads TGTGCCAGCAGCGTAGCAACTAGCACAGATACGCAGTATTTT. This translates into CASSVATSTDTQYF.

The V gene is TRBV3-1 (or the pseudogene TRBV3-2), the J gene TRBJ2-5; D unclear. The germline V and J ends were trimmed by 3 bases and 4 bases, with 18 bases remaining between them. Germline values: CDR1 LGHDT, CDR2 YNNKEL (reference sequence). There are 16 residues in the CDR3. CDR3 residues: CASSHLDGPALETQYF. DNA for the CDR3: TGTGCCAGCAGCCACCTAGACGGCCCAGCTCTAGAGACCCAGTACTTC.

As regards this clone: A read error may produce the germline difference seen at one junction end. This chain joins TRBV7-2 and TRBJ1-2; 7 nucleotides match TRBD1. The CDR3 is 11 residues long. Germline assignment: CDR1 SGHTA and CDR2 FQGNSA. CDR3 in DNA: TGTGCCAGCAGCGTGCTTGACAGGGTGATCTTC. Its protein is CASSVLDRVIF.

In DNA form, the CDR3 reads TGTGCCAGCAGCTGGTCAAGGGGAGGAAACTATGGCTACACCTTC. Translation: CASSWSRGGNYGYTF. The rearrangement links TRBV7-9 to TRBJ1-2, with TRBD1 as a possible D gene (5 bases). Germline CDR1 reads SEHNR; CDR2 reads FQNEAQ (reference sequence). This CDR3 is built from 15 residues. The germline V and J ends were trimmed by 4 bases and 2 bases, with 14 bases remaining between them.

This clone was found once. The CDR3 DNA sequence: TGCGCCAGCAGTCCCCGAAATAGCGGGGCCCACACCGGGGAGCTGTTTTTT. Residues: CASSPRNSGAHTGELFF. The rearrangement uses TRBV5-1 and TRBJ2-2, with 8 bases lining up with TRBD2. This CDR3 comprises 17 residues. CDR1 SGHRS and CDR2 YFSETQ come from the germline V gene. V was clipped by 5 bases and J by 3 bases; unmatched bases: 12. The full variable domain, completed using reference TRBV5-1 and TRBJ2-2, is KAGVTQTPRYLIKTRGQQVTLSCSPISGHRSVSWYQQTPGQGLQFLFEYFSETQRNKGNFPGRFSGRQFSNSRSEMNVSTLELGDSALYLCASSPRNSGAHTGELFFGEGSRLTVL.